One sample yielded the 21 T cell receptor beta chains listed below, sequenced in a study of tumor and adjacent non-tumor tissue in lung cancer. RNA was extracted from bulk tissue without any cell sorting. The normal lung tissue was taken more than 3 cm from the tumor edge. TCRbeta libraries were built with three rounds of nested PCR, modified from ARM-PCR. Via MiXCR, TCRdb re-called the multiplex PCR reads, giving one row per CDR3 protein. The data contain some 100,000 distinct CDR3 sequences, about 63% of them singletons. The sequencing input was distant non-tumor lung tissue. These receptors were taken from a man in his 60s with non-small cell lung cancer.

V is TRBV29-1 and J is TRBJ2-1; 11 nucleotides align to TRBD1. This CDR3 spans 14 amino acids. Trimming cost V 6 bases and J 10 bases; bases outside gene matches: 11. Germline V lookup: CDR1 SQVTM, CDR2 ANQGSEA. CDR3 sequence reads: CSVGTGGSVREQFF. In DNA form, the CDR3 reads TGCAGCGTCGGGACAGGGGGGTCCGTTAGAGAGCAGTTCTTC.

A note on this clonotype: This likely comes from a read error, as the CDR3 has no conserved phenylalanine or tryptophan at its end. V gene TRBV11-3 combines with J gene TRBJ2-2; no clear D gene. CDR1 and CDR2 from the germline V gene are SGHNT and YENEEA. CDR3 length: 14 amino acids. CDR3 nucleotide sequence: TGTGCCAGCAGCTTAAAAGGGTACACCGTGGAGCTGTTTCTT. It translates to CASSLKGYTVELFL.

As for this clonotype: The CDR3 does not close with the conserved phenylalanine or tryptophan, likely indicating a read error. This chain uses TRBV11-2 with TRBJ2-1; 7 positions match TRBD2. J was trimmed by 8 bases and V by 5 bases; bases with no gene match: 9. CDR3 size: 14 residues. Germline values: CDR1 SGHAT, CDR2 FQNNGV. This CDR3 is CASSPGLGADEQFY. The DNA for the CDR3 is TGTGCCAGCAGCCCCGGACTAGGGGCCGATGAGCAGTTCTAC.

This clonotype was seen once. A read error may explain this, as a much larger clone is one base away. The CDR3 DNA sequence: TGTACCAGCAGCTTAGGACCGGGAGGGCAGTACTTC. This encodes CTSSLGPGGQYF. The chain recombines TRBV13 with TRBJ2-7; 7 nucleotides agree with TRBD2. Looked up from germline, CDR1 is PRHDT and CDR2 is FYEKMQ (reference sequence). The CDR3 length is 12 residues.

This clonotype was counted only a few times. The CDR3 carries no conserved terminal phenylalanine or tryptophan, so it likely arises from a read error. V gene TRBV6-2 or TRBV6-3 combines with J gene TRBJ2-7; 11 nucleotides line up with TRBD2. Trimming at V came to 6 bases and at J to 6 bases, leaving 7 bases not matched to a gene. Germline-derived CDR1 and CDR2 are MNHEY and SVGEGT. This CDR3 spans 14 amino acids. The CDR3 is CASSTSGSLSEQYL. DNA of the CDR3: TGTGCCAGCAGCACTAGCGGGAGTCTCTCCGAGCAGTACCTC.

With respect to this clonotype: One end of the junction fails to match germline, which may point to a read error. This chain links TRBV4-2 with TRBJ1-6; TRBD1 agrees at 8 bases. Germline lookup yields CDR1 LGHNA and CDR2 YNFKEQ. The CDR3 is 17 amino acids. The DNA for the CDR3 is TGTGCCAGCAGCCCGAGGACCGGGACAGGAACTAATTCACCCCTCCAATTT. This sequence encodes CASSPRTGTGTNSPLQF.

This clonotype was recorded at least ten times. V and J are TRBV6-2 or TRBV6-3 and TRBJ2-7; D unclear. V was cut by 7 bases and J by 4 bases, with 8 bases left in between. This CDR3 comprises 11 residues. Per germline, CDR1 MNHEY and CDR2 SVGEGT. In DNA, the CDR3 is TGTGCCAGCACCCTAGGATACGAGCAGTACTTC. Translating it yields CASTLGYEQYF.

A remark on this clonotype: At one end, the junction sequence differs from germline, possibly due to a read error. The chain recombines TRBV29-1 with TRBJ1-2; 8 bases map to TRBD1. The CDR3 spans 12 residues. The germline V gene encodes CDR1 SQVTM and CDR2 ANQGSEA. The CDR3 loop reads CSVPQGAYGYTF. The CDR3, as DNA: TGCAGCGTTCCGCAGGGGGCGTATGGTTACACTTTC.

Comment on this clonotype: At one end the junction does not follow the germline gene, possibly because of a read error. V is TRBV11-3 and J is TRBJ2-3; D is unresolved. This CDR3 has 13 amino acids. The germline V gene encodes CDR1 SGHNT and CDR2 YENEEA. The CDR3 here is CASSADVTETQYF. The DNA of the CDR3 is TGTGCCAGCAGCGCGGACGTCACAGAAACGCAGTATTTT.

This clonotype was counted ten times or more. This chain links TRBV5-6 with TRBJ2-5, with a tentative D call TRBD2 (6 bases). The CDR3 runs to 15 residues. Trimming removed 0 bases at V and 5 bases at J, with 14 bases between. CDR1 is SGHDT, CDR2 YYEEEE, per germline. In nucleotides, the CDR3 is TGTGCCAGCAGCTTGGCCGGGGGAGCGATGGAGACCCAGTACTTC. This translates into CASSLAGGAMETQYF.

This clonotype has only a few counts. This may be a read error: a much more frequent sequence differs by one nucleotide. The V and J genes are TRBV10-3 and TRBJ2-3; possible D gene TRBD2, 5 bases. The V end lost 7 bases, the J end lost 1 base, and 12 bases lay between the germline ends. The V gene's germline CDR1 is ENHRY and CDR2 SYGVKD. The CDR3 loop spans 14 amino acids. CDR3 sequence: CAITSGIGTDTQYF. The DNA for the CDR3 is TGTGCCATCACCTCGGGGATAGGCACAGATACGCAGTATTTT.

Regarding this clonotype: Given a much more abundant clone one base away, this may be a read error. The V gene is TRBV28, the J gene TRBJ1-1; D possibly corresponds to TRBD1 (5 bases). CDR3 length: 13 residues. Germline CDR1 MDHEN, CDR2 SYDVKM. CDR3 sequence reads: CTSGDPPNTEAFF. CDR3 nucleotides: TGTACCAGCGGGGACCCCCCGAACACTGAAGCTTTCTTT. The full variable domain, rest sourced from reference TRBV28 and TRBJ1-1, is DVKVTQSSRYLVKRTGEKVFLECVQDMDHENMFWYRQDPGLGLRLIYFSYDVKMKEKGDIPEGYSVSREKKERFSLILESASTNQTSMYLCTSGDPPNTEAFFGQGTRLTVV.

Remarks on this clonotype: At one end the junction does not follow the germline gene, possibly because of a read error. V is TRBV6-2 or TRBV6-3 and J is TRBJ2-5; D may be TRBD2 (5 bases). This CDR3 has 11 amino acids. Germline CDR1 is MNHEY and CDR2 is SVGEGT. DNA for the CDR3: TGTACCAGCAGTTACGGGGAGACCCAGTATTTC. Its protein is CTSSYGETQYF.

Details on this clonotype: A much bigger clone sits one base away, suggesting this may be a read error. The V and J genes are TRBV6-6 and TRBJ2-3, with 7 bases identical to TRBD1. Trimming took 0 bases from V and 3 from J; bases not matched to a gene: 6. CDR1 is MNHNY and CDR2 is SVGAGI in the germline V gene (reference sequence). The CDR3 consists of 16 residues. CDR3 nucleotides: TGTGCCAGCAGTTACTCGGGAGAGGGGGCTACAGATACGCAGTATTTT. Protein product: CASSYSGEGATDTQYF.

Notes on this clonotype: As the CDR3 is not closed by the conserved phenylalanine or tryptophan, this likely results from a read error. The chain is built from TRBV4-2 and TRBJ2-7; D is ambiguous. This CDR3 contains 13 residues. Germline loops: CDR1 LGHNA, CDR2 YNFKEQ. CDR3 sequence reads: CTSSQERQYEQYL. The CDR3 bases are TGTACCAGCAGCCAAGAAAGGCAGTACGAGCAGTACCTC.

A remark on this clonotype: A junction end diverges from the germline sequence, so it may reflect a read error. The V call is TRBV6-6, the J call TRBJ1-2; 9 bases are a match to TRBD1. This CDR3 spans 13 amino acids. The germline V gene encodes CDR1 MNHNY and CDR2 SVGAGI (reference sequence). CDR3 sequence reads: CVTIQGAGYGYTF. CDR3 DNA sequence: TGCGTCACCATACAGGGGGCTGGCTATGGCTACACCTTC.

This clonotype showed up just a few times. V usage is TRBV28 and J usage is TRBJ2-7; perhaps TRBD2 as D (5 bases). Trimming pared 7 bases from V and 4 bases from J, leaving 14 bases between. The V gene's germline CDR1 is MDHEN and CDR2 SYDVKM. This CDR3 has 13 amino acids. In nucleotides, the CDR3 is TGTGCCAGCACTTCCAGGACTGATTACGAGCAGTACTTC. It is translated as CASTSRTDYEQYF. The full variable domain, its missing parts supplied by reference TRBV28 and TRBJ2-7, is DVKVTQSSRYLVKRTGEKVFLECVQDMDHENMFWYRQDPGLGLRLIYFSYDVKMKEKGDIPEGYSVSREKKERFSLILESASTNQTSMYLCASTSRTDYEQYFGPGTRLTVT.

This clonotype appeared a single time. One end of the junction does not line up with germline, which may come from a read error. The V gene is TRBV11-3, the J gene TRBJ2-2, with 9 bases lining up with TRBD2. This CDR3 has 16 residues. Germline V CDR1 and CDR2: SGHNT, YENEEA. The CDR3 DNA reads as TGTGTCAGCAGCGGCCGGGCGGTAGCGGGGGCCGGGGAGCTGTTTTTT. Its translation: CVSSGRAVAGAGELFF.

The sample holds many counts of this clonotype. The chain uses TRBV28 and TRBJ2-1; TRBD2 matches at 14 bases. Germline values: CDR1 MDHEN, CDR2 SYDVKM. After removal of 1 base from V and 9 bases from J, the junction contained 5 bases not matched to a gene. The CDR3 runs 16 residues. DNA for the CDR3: TGTGCCAGCAGTTTATACGGGACTAGCGGGAGTAGTGAGCAGTTCTTC. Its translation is CASSLYGTSGSSEQFF.

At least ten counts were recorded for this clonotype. The CDR3 protein is CASSFHRGQPQHF. CDR3 nucleotide sequence: TGTGCCAGCAGTTTCCACAGGGGCCAGCCCCAGCATTTT. The rearrangement links TRBV6-2 or TRBV6-3 to TRBJ1-5; TRBD1 matches 7 bases. The trim removed 4 bases at V and 7 bases at J, leaving 4 bases unmatched. This CDR3 is built from 13 residues. Germline lookup yields CDR1 MNHEY and CDR2 SVGEGT.

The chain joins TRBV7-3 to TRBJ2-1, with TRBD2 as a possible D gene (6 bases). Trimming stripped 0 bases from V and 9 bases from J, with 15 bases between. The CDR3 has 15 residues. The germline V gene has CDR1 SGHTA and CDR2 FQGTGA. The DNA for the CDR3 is TGTGCCAGCAGCTTAACACCGGGGGTCGCTCTTGAGCAGTTCTTC. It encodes CASSLTPGVALEQFF. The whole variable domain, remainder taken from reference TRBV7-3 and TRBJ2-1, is GAGVSQTPSNKVTEKGKYVELRCDPISGHTALYWYRQSLGQGPEFLIYFQGTGAADDSGLPNDRFFAVRPEGSVSTLKIQRTERGDSAVYLCASSLTPGVALEQFFGPGTRLTVL.